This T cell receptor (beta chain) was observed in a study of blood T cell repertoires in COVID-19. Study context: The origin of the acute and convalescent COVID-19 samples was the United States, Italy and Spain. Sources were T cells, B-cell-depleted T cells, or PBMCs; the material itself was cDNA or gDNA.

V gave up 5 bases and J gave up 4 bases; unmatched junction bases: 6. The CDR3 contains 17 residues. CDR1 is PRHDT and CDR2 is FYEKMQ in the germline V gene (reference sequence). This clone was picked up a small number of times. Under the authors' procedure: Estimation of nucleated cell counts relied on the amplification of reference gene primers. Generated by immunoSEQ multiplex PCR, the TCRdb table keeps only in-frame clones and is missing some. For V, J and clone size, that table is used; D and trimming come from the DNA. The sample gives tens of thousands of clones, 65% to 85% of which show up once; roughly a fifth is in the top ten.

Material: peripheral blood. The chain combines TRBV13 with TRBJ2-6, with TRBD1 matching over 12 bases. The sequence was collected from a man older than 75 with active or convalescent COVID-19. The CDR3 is CASSPGQGARGANVLTF. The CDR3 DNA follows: TGTGCCAGCAGCCCGGGACAGGGGGCGCGGGGGGCCAACGTCCTGACTTTC.